Following are 29 T cell receptor beta chains from one sample sequenced in a study of cytomegalovirus exposure and HLA in healthy donors. The PCR had 60 Vbeta and 13 Jbeta primers. Sequencing used immunoSEQ multiplex PCR; TCRdb keeps in-frame clones, though not all of them. The data show about 200,000 clones, around 86% seen once. The sample was PBMCs. All receptors derive from a woman in her forties or fifties in good health and CMV-seropositive.

The chain recombines TRBV10-2 with TRBJ2-7; maybe TRBD2 (6 bases). V was trimmed by 7 bases and J by 7 bases, leaving 29 bases between them. The CDR3 extends over 17 amino acids. In germline, CDR1 is WSHSY, CDR2 SAAADI. Written as DNA, the CDR3 is TGCGCCAGCACCGCGAGAAGGGGAGAGGAGGGGTGGGGGGAGCAGTACTTC. This gives the protein CASTARRGEEGWGEQYF.

V usage is TRBV28 and J usage is TRBJ2-3; 12 bases agree with TRBD2. Germline assignment: CDR1 MDHEN and CDR2 SYDVKM. V lost 4 bases to trimming and J lost 5 bases; unmatched junction nucleotides: 4. The length of the CDR3 is 15 residues. CDR3 nucleotides: TGTGCCAGCAGTTCTGGACTAGCGGGACTAGATACGCAGTATTTT. Protein product: CASSSGLAGLDTQYF.

This clone was picked up one time. The chain couples TRBV2 to TRBJ2-2; D perhaps matches TRBD2 (7 bases). There are 15 residues in the CDR3. V lost 4 bases and J lost 5, with 14 bases in between. Germline CDR1 and CDR2: SNHLY and FYNNEI. CDR3 bases: TGTGCCAGCAGTGTTGGGGGGGCAAGGACCGGGGAGCTGTTTTTT. Translation: CASSVGGARTGELFF.

This clone was seen a single time. The DNA for the CDR3 is TGCAGCGTTGAGGGGCAGGGCTCGTACCAAGAGACCCAGTACTTC. It is translated as CSVEGQGSYQETQYF. The rearrangement links TRBV29-1 to TRBJ2-5, with D possibly TRBD1 on 5 matching bases. The V end lost 3 bases, the J end lost 0 bases, and 14 bases lay between the germline ends. The CDR3 extends over 15 amino acids. Germline values: CDR1 SQVTM, CDR2 ANQGSEA.

The V call is TRBV28, the J call TRBJ2-7, with a tentative D call TRBD1 (6 bases). This CDR3 comprises 15 residues. Trimming shortened V by 5 bases and J by 3 bases, and 17 bases separated the two germline ends. Germline CDR1 and CDR2: MDHEN and SYDVKM. The CDR3 DNA is TGTGCCAGCAGTCCCCCCGGGACACCGGTCTACGAGCAGTACTTC. It translates to CASSPPGTPVYEQYF.

This clone turned up a few times. The rearrangement links TRBV28 to TRBJ2-5; 7 nucleotides line up with TRBD1. V dropped 5 bases and J dropped 3; count of bases not matched to a gene: 6. The CDR3 consists of 14 residues. CDR1 and CDR2 from the germline V gene are MDHEN and SYDVKM. The CDR3 here is CASSDRDQEETQYF. The CDR3 DNA reads TGTGCCAGCAGTGACAGGGATCAGGAAGAGACCCAGTACTTC.

This rearrangement joins TRBV28 to TRBJ1-5; no clear D. Germline V gene data show CDR1 as MDHEN and CDR2 as SYDVKM. The CDR3 length is 13 residues. V lost 6 bases and J 0 bases, leaving 6 bases between the germline ends. The CDR3: CASSHNSNQPQHF. In nucleotides, the CDR3 is TGTGCCAGCAGCCACAATAGCAATCAGCCCCAGCATTTT.

The chain employs TRBV28 and TRBJ2-2; 7 bases match TRBD2. V was pared by 8 bases and J by 8 bases, with 17 bases of the junction left unmatched. This CDR3 has 16 residues. Germline CDR1 reads MDHEN; CDR2 reads SYDVKM. CDR3 DNA: TGTGCCAGCTCAGAGGGAGGGGCGCGGTCCGGTGGGGAGCTGTTTTTT. This translates into CASSEGGARSGGELFF. The variable domain in full, with the rest retrieved from reference TRBV28 and TRBJ2-2, is DVKVTQSSRYLVKRTGEKVFLECVQDMDHENMFWYRQDPGLGLRLIYFSYDVKMKEKGDIPEGYSVSREKKERFSLILESASTNQTSMYLCASSEGGARSGGELFFGEGSRLTVL.

V is TRBV10-3 and J is TRBJ1-3, with D unclear. CDR1 is ENHRY, CDR2 SYGVKD, per germline. There are 15 residues in the CDR3. V lost 10 bases and J lost 3, with 19 bases in between. CDR3 nucleotide sequence: TGTGCCACCAGACCACCGGAGGAGGGTGGAAACACCATATATTTT. Protein sequence: CATRPPEEGGNTIYF.

The chain recombines TRBV27 with TRBJ2-2, with TRBD2 matching 10 bases. The CDR3 extends over 17 amino acids. V was pared by 5 bases and J by 8 bases, with 14 bases of the junction left unmatched. In germline, CDR1 is MNHEY, CDR2 SMNVEV (reference sequence). The CDR3 reads CASSHGRASGGIGELFF. In DNA form, the CDR3 reads TGTGCCAGCAGTCACGGCCGGGCTAGCGGGGGCATAGGGGAGCTGTTTTTT.

This chain links TRBV29-1 with TRBJ1-1; TRBD1 might be the D (5 bases). Looked up from germline, CDR1 is SQVTM and CDR2 is ANQGSEA. The ends were cut back, 7 bases at V and 1 base at J, with 16 bases in the middle. The CDR3 extends over 14 amino acids. As DNA, the CDR3 is TGCAGCGCCGTAGGACCCGGGGGGAACACTGAAGCTTTCTTT. Amino acids: CSAVGPGGNTEAFF. The full variable domain, its missing parts supplied by reference TRBV29-1 and TRBJ1-1, is SAVISQKPSRDICQRGTSLTIQCQVDSQVTMMFWYRQQPGQSLTLIATANQGSEATYESGFVIDKFPISRPNLTFSTLTVSNMSPEDSSIYLCSAVGPGGNTEAFFGQGTRLTVV.

This chain connects TRBV9 to TRBJ1-5; D remains unclear. The CDR3 spans 15 residues. V was clipped by 0 bases and J by 7 bases, with 14 bases between them. CDR1 is SGDLS and CDR2 is YYNGEE in the germline V gene. The DNA of the CDR3 is TGTGCCAGCAGCGTAGATGGGTCAGGTCGACAGCCCCAGCATTTT. The encoded protein is CASSVDGSGRQPQHF.

To note about this clone: The sample carries other DNA sequences with the same CDR3. This chain connects TRBV20-1 to TRBJ1-2; D gene ambiguous. Germline V gene data show CDR1 as DFQATT and CDR2 as SNEGSKA (reference sequence). Between the trimmed V and J ends, which lost 1 base and 4 bases, there was a span of 4 bases. The CDR3 loop spans 11 amino acids. The CDR3 DNA sequence: TGCAGTGCTAGAGGAGGCTATGGCTACACCTTC. As protein: CSARGGYGYTF.

The rearrangement uses TRBV9 and TRBJ1-6; TRBD1 aligns across 8 bases. CDR1 is SGDLS and CDR2 is YYNGEE in the germline V gene. The CDR3 is 15 amino acids. The V and J ends lost 0 bases and 9 bases, in that order; junction bases with no gene match: 5. The CDR3: CASSVGGQESSPLHF. CDR3 DNA: TGTGCCAGCAGCGTAGGGGGACAGGAGTCTTCACCCCTCCACTTT.

This clone was detected only a few times. CDR3 coding DNA: TGTGCCACCAGCAGACAGAGGTGGTTGGAACGGTTGGAAATGAACACTGAAGCTTTCTTT. It codes for CATSRQRWLERLEMNTEAFF. The chain joins TRBV15 to TRBJ1-1; no clear D gene. Trimming stripped 2 bases from V and 0 bases from J, with 25 bases between. CDR3 size: 20 residues. Germline loops: CDR1 LNHNV, CDR2 YYDKDF (reference sequence).

The J gene is TRBJ2-5, the V gene TRBV5-4, with a possible D match to TRBD1 (6 bases). The germline CDR1 and CDR2 sequences are SGHNT and YYREEE (reference sequence). The CDR3 contains 13 residues. V shed 0 bases and J shed 6 bases, with 9 bases lying between them. DNA of the CDR3: TGTGCCAGCAGCTTGGACAGGGAAAAGACCCAGTACTTC. As protein: CASSLDREKTQYF.

The chain carries TRBV29-1 and TRBJ2-3; TRBD2 matches 7 bases. With V trimmed by 8 bases and J by 1 base, 6 bases remained unmatched. The CDR3 runs 13 residues. Looked up from germline, CDR1 is SQVTM and CDR2 is ANQGSEA. The CDR3 protein is CSPGLAGTDTQYF. The CDR3 region has the DNA TGCAGCCCAGGCCTAGCGGGCACAGATACGCAGTATTTT.

This clone showed up just a few times. This chain connects TRBV4-1 to TRBJ1-4; 7 bases are shared with TRBD1. CDR3 length: 15 residues. V shed 6 bases, J shed 5 bases, and the junction held 9 bases outside the gene matches. The germline CDR1 and CDR2 sequences are MGHRA and YSYEKL. The CDR3 DNA reads as TGCGCCAGCAGACCTCCGGGACAGAAGAATGAAAAACTGTTTTTT. Protein sequence: CASRPPGQKNEKLFF.

This clone was found once. The chain links TRBV28 to TRBJ1-1; the D is unclear. Per the germline V gene, CDR1 is MDHEN and CDR2 is SYDVKM. Deletions cut 6 bases from V and 5 bases from J, with 13 bases between. The CDR3 runs to 13 residues. This chain's CDR3 is CASSPALETEAFF. Written as DNA, the CDR3 is TGTGCCAGCAGCCCAGCGTTAGAGACTGAAGCTTTCTTT.

This sequence joins TRBV7-8 and TRBJ1-6, with 8 bases fitting TRBD1. Unmatched junction bases numbered 6, after V lost 8 bases and J lost 0 bases. CDR1 is SGHVS and CDR2 is FQNEAQ in the germline V gene. The CDR3 has 16 amino acids. In DNA, the CDR3 is TGTGCCAGCGGACAGGGATTGAGCTCCTATAATTCACCCCTCCACTTT. The encoded protein is CASGQGLSSYNSPLHF.

V and J are TRBV28 and TRBJ1-1; tentatively, D is TRBD1 (6 bases). With 5 bases removed from V and 1 base from J, the gap between germline ends came to 14 bases. CDR3 length: 15 residues. Germline V CDR1 and CDR2: MDHEN, SYDVKM. CDR3 residues: CASSQYRDRNTEAFF. The CDR3 coding sequence is TGTGCCAGCAGTCAATACAGGGACCGGAACACTGAAGCTTTCTTT.

V gene TRBV29-1 combines with J gene TRBJ1-4, with D perhaps TRBD1 (6 bases). Per germline, CDR1 SQVTM and CDR2 ANQGSEA. The germline V and J ends were trimmed by 6 bases and 2 bases, with 13 bases remaining between them. This CDR3 comprises 14 residues. CDR3 coding DNA: TGCAGCGTCAAAGGGGGTTCGACTAATGAAAAACTGTTTTTT. Translating gives CSVKGGSTNEKLFF. The entire variable domain, with the rest obtained from reference TRBV29-1 and TRBJ1-4, is as follows: SAVISQKPSRDICQRGTSLTIQCQVDSQVTMMFWYRQQPGQSLTLIATANQGSEATYESGFVIDKFPISRPNLTFSTLTVSNMSPEDSSIYLCSVKGGSTNEKLFFGSGTQLSVL.

This clone has just a few counts. The chain carries TRBV28 and TRBJ2-2; 7 bases are shared with TRBD1. V dropped 7 bases and J dropped 5; count of bases not matched to a gene: 4. This CDR3 contains 13 residues. CDR1 and CDR2 (germline): MDHEN, SYDVKM. The CDR3 is CASIGGVTGELFF. In DNA form, the CDR3 reads TGTGCCAGCATAGGGGGCGTTACCGGGGAGCTGTTTTTT.

This clone was counted a few times. The chain has TRBV18 and TRBJ2-3; 9 bases are a match to TRBD2. Germline V gene data show CDR1 as KGHSH and CDR2 as LQKENI. J was trimmed by 3 bases and V by 5 bases; bases with no gene match: 15. The CDR3 contains 18 residues. This CDR3 is CASSSVAHSGRRTDTQYF. The CDR3 DNA reads TGTGCCAGCTCATCCGTGGCCCATAGCGGGAGAAGGACAGATACGCAGTATTTT. Complete variable domain (other parts from reference TRBV18 and TRBJ2-3): NAGVMQNPRHLVRRRGQEARLRCSPMKGHSHVYWYRQLPEEGLKFMVYLQKENIIDESGMPKERFSAEFPKEGPSILRIQQVVRGDSAAYFCASSSVAHSGRRTDTQYFGPGTRLTVL.

The rearrangement links TRBV5-4 to TRBJ2-4, with D unresolved. There are 11 residues in the CDR3. V was trimmed by 0 bases and J by 15 bases, leaving 10 bases between them. Germline V lookup: CDR1 SGHNT, CDR2 YYREEE (reference sequence). The CDR3 DNA sequence: TGTGCCAGCAGCTTGGTGTCCCCTGTGTACTTC. This codes for CASSLVSPVYF.

To note about this clone: The same CDR3 also results from other DNA sequences found in this sample. The rearrangement links TRBV7-9 to TRBJ1-4, with 7 bases aligning to TRBD1. In germline, CDR1 is SEHNR, CDR2 FQNEAQ (reference sequence). The CDR3 loop spans 16 amino acids. J was trimmed by 6 bases and V by 6 bases; bases with no gene match: 13. The CDR3 DNA sequence: TGTGCCAGCAGTTTATTCAGGGGGACGGGTGATGAAAAACTGTTTTTT. Protein: CASSLFRGTGDEKLFF.

The V gene is TRBV6-6, the J gene TRBJ1-1, with D maybe TRBD1 (5 bases). The CDR3 consists of 14 residues. Deletions cut 7 bases from V and 3 bases from J, with 15 bases between. Germline CDR1 reads MNHNY; CDR2 reads SVGAGI (reference sequence). Here the CDR3 reads CASTPQGGDTEAFF. CDR3 in DNA: TGTGCCAGCACTCCTCAGGGTGGGGACACTGAAGCTTTCTTT.

This clone has just a few counts. V usage is TRBV2 and J usage is TRBJ1-5; no clear D gene. The CDR3 is 13 residues long. Germline CDR1 is SNHLY and CDR2 is FYNNEI. Trimming took off 6 bases at V and 3 bases at J, with 9 bases between the two ends. CDR3 sequence reads: CASREEHNQPQHF. As DNA, the CDR3 is TGTGCCAGCAGAGAGGAACACAATCAGCCCCAGCATTTT.

The chain joins TRBV10-2 to TRBJ2-1, with 7 bases aligning to TRBD2. Trimming took 1 base from V and 4 from J; bases not matched to a gene: 10. Germline CDR1 WSHSY, CDR2 SAAADI. The CDR3 has 17 residues. CDR3 DNA sequence: TGCGCCAGCAGTGAGTACCCACTAGCGATGGAATACAATGAGCAGTTCTTC. It is translated as CASSEYPLAMEYNEQFF.